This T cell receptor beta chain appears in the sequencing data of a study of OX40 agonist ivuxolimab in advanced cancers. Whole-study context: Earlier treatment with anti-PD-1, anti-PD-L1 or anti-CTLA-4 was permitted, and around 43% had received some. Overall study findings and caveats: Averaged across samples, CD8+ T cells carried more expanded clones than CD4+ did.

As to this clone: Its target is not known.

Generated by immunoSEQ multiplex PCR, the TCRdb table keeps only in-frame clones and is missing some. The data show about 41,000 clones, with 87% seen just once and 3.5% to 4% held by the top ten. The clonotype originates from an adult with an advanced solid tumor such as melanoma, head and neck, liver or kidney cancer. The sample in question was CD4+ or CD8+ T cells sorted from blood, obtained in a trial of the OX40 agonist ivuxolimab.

CDR3 in amino acids: CASSLGQKGANWDTEAFF. In nucleotides, the CDR3 is TGTGCCAGCAGCTTGGGCCAGAAGGGGGCAAACTGGGACACTGAAGCTTTCTTT. The rearrangement links TRBV5-5 to TRBJ1-1, with 7 bases identical to TRBD1. CDR3 size: 18 residues. Germline CDR1 reads SGHKS; CDR2 reads YYEKEE (reference sequence). Losses at the gene ends were 0 bases for V and 3 bases for J; bases not matched to a gene: 14.